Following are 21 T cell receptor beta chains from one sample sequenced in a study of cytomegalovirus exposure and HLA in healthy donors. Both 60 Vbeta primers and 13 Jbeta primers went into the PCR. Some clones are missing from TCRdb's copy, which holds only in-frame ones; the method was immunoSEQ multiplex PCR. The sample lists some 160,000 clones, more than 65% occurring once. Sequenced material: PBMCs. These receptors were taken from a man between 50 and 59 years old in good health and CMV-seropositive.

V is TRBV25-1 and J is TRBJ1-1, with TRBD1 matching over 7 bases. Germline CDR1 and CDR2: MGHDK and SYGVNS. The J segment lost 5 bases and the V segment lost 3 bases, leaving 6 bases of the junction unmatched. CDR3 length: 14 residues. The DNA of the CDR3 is TGTGCCAGCAGTGAGAACAGGGGTAGAACTGAAGCTTTCTTT. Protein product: CASSENRGRTEAFF.

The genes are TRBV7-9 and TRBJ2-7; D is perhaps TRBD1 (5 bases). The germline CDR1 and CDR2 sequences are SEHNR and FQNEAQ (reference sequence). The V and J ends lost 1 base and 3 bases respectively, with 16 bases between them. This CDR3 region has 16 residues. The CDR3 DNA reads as TGTGCCAGCAGCTTAGGGGGTAGGGGTTATATCTACGAGCAGTACTTC. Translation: CASSLGGRGYIYEQYF.

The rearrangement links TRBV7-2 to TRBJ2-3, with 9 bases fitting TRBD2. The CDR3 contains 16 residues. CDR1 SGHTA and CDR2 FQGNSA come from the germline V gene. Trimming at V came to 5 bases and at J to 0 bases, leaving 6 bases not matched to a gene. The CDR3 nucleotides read TGTGCCAGCAGCGTTCGACTAGCGGAAAGCACAGATACGCAGTATTTT. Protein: CASSVRLAESTDTQYF. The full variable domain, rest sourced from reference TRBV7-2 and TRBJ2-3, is GAGVSQSPSNKVTEKGKDVELRCDPISGHTALYWYRQSLGQGLEFLIYFQGNSAPDKSGLPSDRFSAERTGGSVSTLTIQRTQQEDSAVYLCASSVRLAESTDTQYFGPGTRLTVL.

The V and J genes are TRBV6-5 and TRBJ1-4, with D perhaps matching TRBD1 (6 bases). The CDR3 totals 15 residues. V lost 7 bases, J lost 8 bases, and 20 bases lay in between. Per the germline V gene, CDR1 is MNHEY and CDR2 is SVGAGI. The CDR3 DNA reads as TGTGCCAGCATCCCGAGCGGGGGGGCGCGCGAAAAACTGTTTTTT. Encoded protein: CASIPSGGAREKLFF.

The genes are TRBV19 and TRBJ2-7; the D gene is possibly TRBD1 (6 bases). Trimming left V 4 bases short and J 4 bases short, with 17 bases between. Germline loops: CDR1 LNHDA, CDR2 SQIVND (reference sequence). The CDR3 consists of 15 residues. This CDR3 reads CASSRTGSLSYEQYF. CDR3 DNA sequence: TGTGCCAGTAGTAGAACAGGGTCCCTCTCATACGAGCAGTACTTC.

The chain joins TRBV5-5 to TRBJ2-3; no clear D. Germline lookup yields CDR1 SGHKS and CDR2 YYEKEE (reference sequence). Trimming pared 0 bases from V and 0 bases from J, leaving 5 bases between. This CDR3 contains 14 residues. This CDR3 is CASSLVSSTDTQYF. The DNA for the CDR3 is TGTGCCAGCAGCTTGGTATCTAGCACAGATACGCAGTATTTT.

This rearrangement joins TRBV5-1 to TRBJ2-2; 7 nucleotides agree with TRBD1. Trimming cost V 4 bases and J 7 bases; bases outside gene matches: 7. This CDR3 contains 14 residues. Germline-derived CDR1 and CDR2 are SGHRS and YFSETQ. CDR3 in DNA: TGCGCCAGCAGCCCTCGGGACAGTGTCGGGGAGCTGTTTTTT. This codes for CASSPRDSVGELFF.

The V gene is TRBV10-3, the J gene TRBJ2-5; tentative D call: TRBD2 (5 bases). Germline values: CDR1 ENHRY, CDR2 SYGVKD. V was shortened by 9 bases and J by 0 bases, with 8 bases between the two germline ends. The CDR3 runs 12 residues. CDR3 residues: CAIAAYQETQYF. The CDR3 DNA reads TGTGCCATAGCGGCGTACCAAGAGACCCAGTACTTC.

The DNA of the CDR3 is TGTGCCAGCAGTTCCTCAGGGTTGAACACTGAAGCTTTCTTT. As protein: CASSSSGLNTEAFF. The rearrangement joins TRBV28 to TRBJ1-1, with D tentatively TRBD1 (5 bases). There are 14 residues in the CDR3. The germline V gene encodes CDR1 MDHEN and CDR2 SYDVKM. V lost 4 bases and J lost 0, with 9 bases in between.

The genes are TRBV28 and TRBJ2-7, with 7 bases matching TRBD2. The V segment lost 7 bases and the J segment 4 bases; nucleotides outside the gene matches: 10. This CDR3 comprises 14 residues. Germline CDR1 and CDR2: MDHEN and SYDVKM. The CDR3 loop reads CASTSGGPPYEQYF. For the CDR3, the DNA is TGTGCCAGCACCTCGGGAGGCCCTCCGTACGAGCAGTACTTC.

CDR3 in DNA: TGTGCCAGCAGCCCACAGGGGATCTGGGCTAACTATGGCTACACCTTC. Its protein product is CASSPQGIWANYGYTF. The chain employs TRBV5-6 and TRBJ1-2; the match to TRBD1 covers 7 bases. The germline CDR1 and CDR2 sequences are SGHDT and YYEEEE. The CDR3 sequence is 16 residues long. The ends lost 4 bases at V and 0 bases at J; junction bases unmatched: 9. The full variable domain, its missing parts supplied by reference TRBV5-6 and TRBJ1-2, is DAGVTQSPTHLIKTRGQQVTLRCSPKSGHDTVSWYQQALGQGPQFIFQYYEEEERQRGNFPDRFSGHQFPNYSSELNVNALLLGDSALYLCASSPQGIWANYGYTFGSGTRLTVV.

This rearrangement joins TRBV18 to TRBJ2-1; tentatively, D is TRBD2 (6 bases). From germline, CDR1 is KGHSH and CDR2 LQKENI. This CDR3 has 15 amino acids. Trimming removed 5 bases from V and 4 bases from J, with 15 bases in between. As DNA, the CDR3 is TGTGCCAGCTCATCGACCCTAGGGACTTACAATGAGCAGTTCTTC. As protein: CASSSTLGTYNEQFF.

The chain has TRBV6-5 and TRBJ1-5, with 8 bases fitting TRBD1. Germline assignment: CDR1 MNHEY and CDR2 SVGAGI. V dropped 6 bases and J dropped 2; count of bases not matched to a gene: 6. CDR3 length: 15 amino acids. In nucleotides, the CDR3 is TGTGCCAGCAGAAAAGACAGGGGAGGCAATCAGCCCCAGCATTTT. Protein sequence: CASRKDRGGNQPQHF.

CDR3 loop: CASSQPGQSNQPQHF. CDR3 sequence (DNA): TGTGCCAGCAGTCAACCGGGACAGAGCAATCAGCCCCAGCATTTT. The chain joins TRBV6-6 to TRBJ1-5, with 7 bases that match TRBD1. Germline V gene data show CDR1 as MNHNY and CDR2 as SVGAGI (reference sequence). The CDR3 length is 15 residues. V lost 5 bases, J lost 1 base, and 5 bases stayed unmatched.

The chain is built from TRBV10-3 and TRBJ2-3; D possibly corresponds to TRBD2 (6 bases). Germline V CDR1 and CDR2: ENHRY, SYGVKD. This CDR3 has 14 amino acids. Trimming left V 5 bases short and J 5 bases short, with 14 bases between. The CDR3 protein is CAISTYGGGDTQYF. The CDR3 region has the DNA TGTGCCATCAGTACATACGGGGGAGGAGATACGCAGTATTTT.

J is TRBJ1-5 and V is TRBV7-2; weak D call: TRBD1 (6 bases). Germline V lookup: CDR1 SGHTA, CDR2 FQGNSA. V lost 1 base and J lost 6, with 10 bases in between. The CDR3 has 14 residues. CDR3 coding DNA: TGTGCCAGCAGCTTAGGGGGACATAGTCAGCCCCAGCATTTT. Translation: CASSLGGHSQPQHF.

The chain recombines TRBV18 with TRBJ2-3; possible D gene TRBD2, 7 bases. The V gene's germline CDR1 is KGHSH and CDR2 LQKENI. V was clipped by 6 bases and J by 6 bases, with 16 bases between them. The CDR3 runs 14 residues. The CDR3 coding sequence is TGTGCCAGCTCTGGGGCGGGGGCGCTGGATACGCAGTATTTT. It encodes CASSGAGALDTQYF. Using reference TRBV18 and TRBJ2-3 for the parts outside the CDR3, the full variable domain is NAGVMQNPRHLVRRRGQEARLRCSPMKGHSHVYWYRQLPEEGLKFMVYLQKENIIDESGMPKERFSAEFPKEGPSILRIQQVVRGDSAAYFCASSGAGALDTQYFGPGTRLTVL.

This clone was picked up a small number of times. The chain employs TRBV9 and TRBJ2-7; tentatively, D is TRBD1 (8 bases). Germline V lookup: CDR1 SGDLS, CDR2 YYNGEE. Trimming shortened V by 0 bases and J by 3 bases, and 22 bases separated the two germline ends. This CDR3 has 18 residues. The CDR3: CASSVGPGGGQEFYEQYF. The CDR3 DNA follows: TGTGCCAGCAGCGTAGGGCCAGGGGGGGGACAGGAGTTCTACGAGCAGTACTTC.

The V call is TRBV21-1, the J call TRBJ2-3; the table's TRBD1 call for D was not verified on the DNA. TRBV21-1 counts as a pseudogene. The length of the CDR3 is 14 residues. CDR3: CASRLGPCTDTQYF. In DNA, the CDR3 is TGTGCCAGCAGGCTGGGGCCCTGCACAGATACGCAGTATTTT.

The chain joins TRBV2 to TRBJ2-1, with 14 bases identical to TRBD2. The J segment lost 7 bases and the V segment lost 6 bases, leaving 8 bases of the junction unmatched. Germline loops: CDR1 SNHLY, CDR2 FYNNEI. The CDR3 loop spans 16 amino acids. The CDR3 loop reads CASSWEGLAGENEQFF. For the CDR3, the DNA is TGTGCCAGCAGCTGGGAGGGACTAGCGGGGGAGAATGAGCAGTTCTTC.

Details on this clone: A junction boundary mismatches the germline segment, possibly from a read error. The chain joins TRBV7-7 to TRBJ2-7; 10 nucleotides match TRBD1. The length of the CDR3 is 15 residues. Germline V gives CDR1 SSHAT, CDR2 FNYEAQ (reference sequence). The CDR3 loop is CASSFGTGDSYEQYF. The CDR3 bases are TGTGCTAGCAGCTTCGGGACAGGGGACTCCTACGAGCAGTACTTC.